This is a list of T cell receptor beta chains from one sample in a study of post-analysis software for immune sequencing data. TCRdb re-called the PCR reads with MiXCR, one entry per CDR3 protein. This sample yields about 820,000 distinct CDR3 sequences, of which approximately 57% are seen a single time; 4.6% belongs to the top ten. Sequencing was performed on blood. Receptors were obtained from a girl aged 5 to 17 with multiple sclerosis. The CDR3 runs from the conserved cysteine through the conserved F or W. The order of the fields is V gene, D gene, clone size, J gene, CDR3 DNA, CDR3 protein. A D gene is named only where the DNA matches it firmly. Clone size is given for some rows only: seen once, a few or many times, or a class if the clone is expanded.

V: TRBV29-1
D: TRBD1
size: -
J: TRBJ1-1
DNA: TGCAGCGCTGTGGTGGGACAGGGGTTCTCTGAAGCTTTCTTT
CDR3: CSAVVGQGFSEAFF

V: TRBV20-1
D: TRBD1
size: -
J: TRBJ1-6
DNA: TGCAGTGCTAGTTACAGGGGAGATTCACCCCTCCACTTT
CDR3: CSASYRGDSPLHF

V: TRBV20-1
D: -
size: -
J: TRBJ2-1
DNA: TGCAGTGTTCCGAGGCGGGGCAGTATTCCCTACAATGAGCAGTTCTTC
CDR3: CSVPRRGSIPYNEQFF

V: TRBV29-1
D: TRBD2
size: -
J: TRBJ2-7
DNA: TGCAGCGTTATGACTAGCGGGGGGCGCTACGAGCAGTACTTC
CDR3: CSVMTSGGRYEQYF

V: TRBV29-1
D: -
size: -
J: TRBJ2-3
DNA: TGCAGCGCTTATCCAGTATCCACAGATACGCAGTATTTT
CDR3: CSAYPVSTDTQYF

V: TRBV6-5
D: -
size: -
J: TRBJ2-5
DNA: TGTGCCAGCAGTTACTCGGCTAAGACCCAGTACTTC
CDR3: CASSYSAKTQYF

V: TRBV20-1
D: -
size: -
J: TRBJ1-5
DNA: TGCAGTGCTGCTCGCATTAGCAATCAGCCCCAGCATTTT
CDR3: CSAARISNQPQHF

V: TRBV7-2
D: TRBD1
size: few
J: TRBJ2-2
DNA: TGTGCCAGCAGCTTAGGCCGGACAGGGGGCACCGGGGAGCTGTTTTTT
CDR3: CASSLGRTGGTGELFF

V: TRBV29-1
D: -
size: -
J: TRBJ2-7
DNA: TGCAGCGTTGGTCTCCAGGGACGCTCCTACGAGCAGTACTTC
CDR3: CSVGLQGRSYEQYF

V: TRBV6-5
D: -
size: -
J: TRBJ2-3
DNA: TGTGCCAGCCGCGTGACGGCCAGCACAGATACGCAGTATTTT
CDR3: CASRVTASTDTQYF

V: TRBV12-3/TRBV12-4
D: -
size: few
J: TRBJ1-2
DNA: TGTGCCAGCAGTTTAGTGCCTTACTATGGCTACACCTTC
CDR3: CASSLVPYYGYTF

V: TRBV12-3/TRBV12-4
D: -
size: -
J: TRBJ2-5
DNA: TGTGCCAGCAGCCCTCGCCCTGGGGCCCCAGAGACCCAGTACTTC
CDR3: CASSPRPGAPETQYF

V: TRBV27
D: -
size: -
J: TRBJ2-1
DNA: TGTGCCAGCAGTTTATCTGGATTGGAGCAGTTCTTC
CDR3: CASSLSGLEQFF

V: TRBV5-1
D: TRBD1
size: few
J: TRBJ2-1
DNA: TGCGCCAGTACACAGGGGGGAAATGAGCAGTTCTTC
CDR3: CASTQGGNEQFF

V: TRBV5-1
D: -
size: -
J: TRBJ2-7
DNA: TGCGCCAGCAGCTCCGAGGACTACGAGCAGTACTTC
CDR3: CASSSEDYEQYF

V: TRBV15
D: -
size: few
J: TRBJ2-5
DNA: TGTGCCACCAGGGCCAGCACAGAGACCCAGTACTTC
CDR3: CATRASTETQYF

V: TRBV7-9
D: TRBD2
size: -
J: TRBJ2-1
DNA: TGTGCCAGCAGCTCGCCGGGACTAGCGGGAGTAAGGGGTTACAATGAGCAGTTCTTC
CDR3: CASSSPGLAGVRGYNEQFF

V: TRBV29-1
D: -
size: -
J: TRBJ2-7
DNA: TGCAGCGTAGCATTCGGGGTAAGCTCCTACGAGCAGTACTTC
CDR3: CSVAFGVSSYEQYF

V: TRBV2
D: -
size: -
J: TRBJ1-1
DNA: TGTGCCAGCAGTTCCCGGGGGGCAGGGATGAACACTGAAGCTTTCTTT
CDR3: CASSSRGAGMNTEAFF

V: TRBV3-1
D: -
size: -
J: TRBJ2-4
DNA: TGTGCCAGCAGCCACTCACTAGCCAAAAACATTCAGTACTTC
CDR3: CASSHSLAKNIQYF

V: TRBV28
D: -
size: -
J: TRBJ1-2
DNA: TGTGCCAGCAGTCCCCCACGGGGGTACTATGGCTACACCTTC
CDR3: CASSPPRGYYGYTF

V: TRBV4-2
D: -
size: few
J: TRBJ2-7
DNA: TGTGCCAGCAGCCAAGCGACGGGGGCCACTCCTATCTACGAGCAGTACTTC
CDR3: CASSQATGATPIYEQYF

V: TRBV27
D: -
size: -
J: TRBJ2-7
DNA: TGTGCCAGCAGGACTCTCACCCCATCCTACGAGCAGTACTTC
CDR3: CASRTLTPSYEQYF